These T cell receptor beta chains were read from a single sample in a study of blood T cell repertoires in COVID-19. The table came from immunoSEQ multiplex PCR; TCRdb's copy has only in-frame clones and leaves some out. The data show around 300,000 clones, with around 90% seen just once and almost 9.5% held by the top ten. Sequencing was carried out using peripheral blood. The receptors come from a man aged 18 to 29 with active or convalescent COVID-19. Both conserved end residues are part of each CDR3. The order of the fields is clone size, J gene, D gene, V gene, CDR3 protein, CDR3 DNA. D genes are given only for firm matches. The size of a clone is reported for some rows only, either as once, few or many, or as a class for expanded clones.

. | TRBJ1-6 | . | TRBV15 | CATRGTQDSPLHF | TGTGCCACTAGGGGAACACAGGATTCACCCCTCCACTTT
few | TRBJ1-2 | . | TRBV27 | CASSLSGGAGYTF | TGTGCCAGCAGTTTATCAGGGGGTGCTGGCTACACCTTC
. | TRBJ1-5 | TRBD1 | TRBV6-4 | CASTRQGNQPQHF | TGTGCCAGCACACGACAGGGAAATCAGCCCCAGCATTTT
few | TRBJ1-5 | . | TRBV12-3/TRBV12-4 | CASSLDRNQPQHF | TGTGCCAGCAGTTTAGACAGGAATCAGCCCCAGCATTTT
. | TRBJ2-7 | TRBD1 | TRBV7-7 | CASSSGQGKSYEQYF | TGTGCCAGCAGCTCCGGACAGGGTAAATCCTACGAGCAGTACTTC
. | TRBJ2-7 | TRBD1 | TRBV5-6 | CASSLPDRDYEQYF | TGTGCCAGCAGCTTGCCGGACAGGGACTACGAGCAGTACTTC
. | TRBJ2-5 | . | TRBV11-2 | CASSSPRGGIQETQYF | TGTGCCAGCAGCTCCCCGAGGGGGGGGATACAAGAGACCCAGTACTTC
. | TRBJ1-1 | . | TRBV19 | CASSISGVNTEAFF | TGTGCCAGTAGTATTTCAGGGGTTAACACTGAAGCTTTCTTT
. | TRBJ1-2 | TRBD1 | TRBV10-3 | CAIPGQGRDGYTF | TGTGCCATCCCGGGACAGGGTCGGGATGGCTACACCTTC
. | TRBJ1-2 | . | TRBV27 | CASSLSSGYDGYTF | TGTGCCAGCAGTTTATCATCAGGGTATGATGGCTACACCTTC
. | TRBJ1-6 | TRBD1 | TRBV6-5 | CASSYDRVGNSPLHF | TGTGCCAGCAGTTACGACAGGGTGGGGAATTCACCCCTCCACTTT
. | TRBJ2-1 | . | TRBV25-1 | CASSEQGLDEQFF | TGTGCCAGCAGTGAACAGGGGTTGGATGAGCAGTTCTTC
. | TRBJ2-5 | TRBD1 | TRBV4-1 | CASSGRTGGSWETQYF | TGCGCCAGCAGCGGGAGGACAGGGGGTTCATGGGAGACCCAGTACTTC
. | TRBJ2-2 | TRBD1 | TRBV5-6 | CASRLTGTANTGELFF | TGTGCCAGCAGACTTACCGGGACAGCGAACACCGGGGAGCTGTTTTTT
. | TRBJ2-5 | . | TRBV9 | CASSKEVAQETQYF | TGTGCCAGTAGTAAGGAGGTAGCCCAAGAGACCCAGTACTTC
. | TRBJ1-3 | . | TRBV4-1 | CASSFAGTIYF | TGCGCCAGCAGTTTCGCCGGGACAATATATTTT
once | TRBJ1-2 | . | TRBV6-5 | CASSLQGNYGYTF | TGTGCCAGCAGTTTACAGGGTAACTATGGCTACACCTTC
. | TRBJ1-6 | . | TRBV12-5 | CASGSEGGSPLHF | TGTGCTAGTGGTTCGGAGGGAGGTTCACCCCTCCACTTT
once | TRBJ2-5 | TRBD1 | TRBV6-6 | CASSPHPGTGVPETQYF | TGTGCCAGCAGTCCACATCCCGGGACAGGGGTTCCGGAGACCCAGTACTTC
. | TRBJ2-5 | . | TRBV4-1 | CASSYSSSETQYF | TGCGCCAGCAGTTACTCAAGCTCGGAGACCCAGTACTTC
. | TRBJ1-5 | . | TRBV10-2 | CASSLQGSNQPQHF | TGCGCCAGCAGTCTTCAGGGTAGCAATCAGCCCCAGCATTTT
. | TRBJ2-1 | . | TRBV27 | CASSPHTNEQFF | TGTGCCAGCAGTCCACACACGAATGAGCAGTTCTTC
few | TRBJ1-2 | TRBD1 | TRBV6-5 | CARTGTYGYTF | TGTGCCAGGACAGGGACCTATGGCTACACCTTC
. | TRBJ1-2 | . | TRBV18 | CASSPLGRGAENYGYTF | TGTGCCAGCTCACCACTGGGACGGGGGGCGGAGAACTATGGCTACACCTTC
once | TRBJ2-1 | . | TRBV5-4 | CASSLEGLYNEQFF | TGTGCCAGCAGCTTGGAGGGGCTGTACAATGAGCAGTTCTTC
. | TRBJ2-3 | TRBD2 | TRBV4-2 | CASSQTGLAGVDTQYF | TGTGCCAGCAGCCAAACCGGACTAGCGGGGGTGGATACGCAGTATTTT
few | TRBJ1-2 | TRBD1 | TRBV11-2 | CASTEDRGPYGYTF | TGTGCCAGCACCGAAGACAGGGGTCCCTATGGCTACACCTTC
few | TRBJ2-1 | . | TRBV13 | CASSTNGGTYNEQFF | TGTGCCAGCAGCACCAACGGGGGTACCTACAATGAGCAGTTCTTC
. | TRBJ1-5 | TRBD1 | TRBV19 | CASSIRDRGQYSNQPQHF | TGTGCCAGTAGTATACGGGACAGGGGCCAGTATAGCAATCAGCCCCAGCATTTT
. | TRBJ2-7 | . | TRBV5-4 | CASSPGGGSGEQYF | TGTGCCAGCAGCCCGGGAGGGGGCTCTGGGGAGCAGTACTTC
once | TRBJ2-5 | . | TRBV5-1 | CASSLDGTPQETQYF | TGCGCCAGCAGCTTGGATGGGACACCTCAAGAGACCCAGTACTTC
. | TRBJ1-2 | . | TRBV28 | CASSFGAGASGYTF | TGTGCCAGCAGTTTCGGTGCAGGGGCAAGTGGCTACACCTTC
. | TRBJ2-2 | TRBD2 | TRBV19 | CASGLAGGINTGELFF | TGTGCCAGTGGGCTAGCGGGGGGAATAAACACCGGGGAGCTGTTTTTT
. | TRBJ2-1 | TRBD2 | TRBV2 | CASSDGGVGNEQFF | TGTGCCAGCAGTGATGGGGGGGTGGGCAATGAGCAGTTCTTC
. | TRBJ2-2 | TRBD1 | TRBV5-6 | CASSPGTGDGELFF | TGTGCCAGCAGCCCCGGGACAGGGGACGGGGAGCTGTTTTTT
. | TRBJ1-2 | . | TRBV5-1 | CASSLMAGSSNYGYTF | TGCGCCAGCAGCTTGATGGCAGGGTCATCCAACTATGGCTACACCTTC
. | TRBJ1-2 | TRBD1 | TRBV24-1 | CATSETGVGYTF | TGTGCCACCAGTGAGACAGGGGTCGGCTACACCTTC
. | TRBJ1-1 | . | TRBV19 | CASRPPRGAMTEAFF | TGTGCCAGTAGGCCACCGCGGGGGGCTATGACTGAAGCTTTCTTT
. | TRBJ1-3 | . | TRBV15 | CATSRAGQVAGNTIYF | TGTGCCACCAGCAGAGCTGGTCAGGTAGCTGGAAACACCATATATTTT
. | TRBJ1-2 | . | TRBV6-2/TRBV6-3 | CASSYSLGGNYGYTF | TGTGCCAGCAGTTACTCGCTAGGGGGAAACTATGGCTACACCTTC
. | TRBJ2-5 | TRBD2 | TRBV2 | CASTLAGGPQETQYF | TGTGCCAGCACACTAGCGGGGGGGCCCCAAGAGACCCAGTACTTC
once | TRBJ2-5 | TRBD2 | TRBV5-1 | CASSFFSGGWQETQYF | TGCGCCAGCAGCTTCTTTAGCGGGGGTTGGCAAGAGACCCAGTACTTC
few | TRBJ1-4 | TRBD1 | TRBV19 | CASRHRGVEEKLFF | TGTGCCAGCAGACACAGGGGTGTGGAAGAAAAACTGTTTTTT
. | TRBJ2-7 | . | TRBV4-3 | CASSQDGTRATYEQYF | TGCGCCAGCAGCCAAGATGGTACTAGGGCAACCTACGAGCAGTACTTC
once | TRBJ2-5 | . | TRBV2 | CASSREETQYF | TGTGCCAGCAGCAGGGAAGAGACCCAGTACTTC
. | TRBJ1-1 | . | TRBV6-5 | CASERYARMNTEAFF | TGTGCCAGCGAACGCTACGCTCGTATGAACACTGAAGCTTTCTTT
. | TRBJ2-7 | . | TRBV19 | CASSTWTASTSYEQYF | TGTGCCAGTAGTACCTGGACAGCTTCCACCTCCTACGAGCAGTACTTC
few | TRBJ1-2 | TRBD1 | TRBV5-1 | CASSSGQGYGYTF | TGCGCCAGCAGCTCAGGACAGGGTTATGGCTACACCTTC
few | TRBJ1-1 | TRBD1 | TRBV18 | CASSRQGSGGTEAFF | TGTGCCAGCTCACGACAGGGCAGCGGGGGAACTGAAGCTTTCTTT